Listed below are T cell receptor beta chains from one sample, sequenced in a study of blood T cell repertoires in COVID-19. Assay used: immunoSEQ multiplex PCR; TCRdb lists only in-frame clones, some missing. The profile shows about 140,000 clones, about nine tenths of them singletons. Sequenced input: PBMCs or T cells enriched from blood (not recorded which). The receptors were gathered from a man between 60 and 75 years old who had recovered from COVID-19. CDR3s include the opening cysteine and the closing phenylalanine or tryptophan. Fields, in order: clone size, V gene, J gene, CDR3 protein. The listing skips clone size in some rows; elsewhere it reads once, few, many or a size class.

size: NA
V: TRBV18
J: TRBJ2-7
CDR3: CASSLLDRYEQYF

size: NA
V: TRBV7-9
J: TRBJ2-2
CDR3: CASSHGQGEWSGELFF

size: NA
V: TRBV11-2
J: TRBJ2-7
CDR3: CASASGGYEQYF

size: NA
V: TRBV5-1
J: TRBJ1-2
CDR3: CASSLTGSGTIYGYTF

size: NA
V: TRBV30
J: TRBJ2-7
CDR3: CAWSVGTGKSYEQYF

size: NA
V: TRBV5-6
J: TRBJ2-7
CDR3: CASSFYYKGSYEQYF

size: NA
V: TRBV5-1
J: TRBJ1-5
CDR3: CASSLEGVAGQPQHF

size: NA
V: TRBV11-2
J: TRBJ2-7
CDR3: CASSLGLAYEQYF

size: NA
V: TRBV19
J: TRBJ2-5
CDR3: CASSVTSGGFGETQYF

size: NA
V: TRBV3-1/TRBV3-2
J: TRBJ2-1
CDR3: CASSQTRGAYNEQFF

size: NA
V: TRBV3-1/TRBV3-2
J: TRBJ1-3
CDR3: CASSQDIRSGNTIYF

size: NA
V: TRBV5-4
J: TRBJ1-1
CDR3: CASTRRDFTEAFF

size: NA
V: TRBV2
J: TRBJ1-1
CDR3: CASSAYRNNEAFF

size: NA
V: TRBV10-2
J: TRBJ2-1
CDR3: CASSESLQGGEFF

size: NA
V: TRBV6-5
J: TRBJ1-1
CDR3: CASRGTGTGLIAAFF

size: NA
V: TRBV6-5
J: TRBJ1-6
CDR3: CASSYGTGTTNSPLHF

size: NA
V: TRBV20-1
J: TRBJ2-2
CDR3: CSAGAGELFF

size: once
V: TRBV27
J: TRBJ1-5
CDR3: CASSLFGQFGNNQPQHF

size: NA
V: TRBV9
J: TRBJ2-1
CDR3: CASSAGTSGNYNEQFF

size: once
V: TRBV4-1
J: TRBJ2-3
CDR3: CASSPRLAGVGDTQYF

size: NA
V: TRBV7-2
J: TRBJ1-2
CDR3: CASSFQNGNGYTF

size: NA
V: TRBV28
J: TRBJ1-2
CDR3: CASSIPGQAYGYTF

size: NA
V: TRBV28
J: TRBJ1-6
CDR3: CATPGQGNSPLHF

size: NA
V: TRBV18
J: TRBJ1-1
CDR3: CASSPREGNTEAFF

size: few
V: TRBV28
J: TRBJ1-2
CDR3: CASSSGTAYGYTF

size: NA
V: TRBV5-4
J: TRBJ2-7
CDR3: CASSYRQDSYEQYF

size: few
V: TRBV19
J: TRBJ1-4
CDR3: CASSSGTGSGKLFF

size: NA
V: TRBV19
J: TRBJ2-1
CDR3: CASQSRGNSYNEQFF

size: NA
V: TRBV5-1
J: TRBJ1-3
CDR3: CASSWGWDKIFADSGNTIYF

size: NA
V: TRBV2
J: TRBJ2-4
CDR3: CASRPTGELAKNIQYF

size: NA
V: TRBV5-1
J: TRBJ1-1
CDR3: CASSFIPNTEAFF

size: NA
V: TRBV28
J: TRBJ2-7
CDR3: CATRQGAYEQYF

size: NA
V: TRBV10-2
J: TRBJ1-5
CDR3: CASRQGYSQPQHF

size: NA
V: TRBV6-5
J: TRBJ1-5
CDR3: CASREGQGRNQPQHF

size: NA
V: TRBV18
J: TRBJ2-2
CDR3: CASSPRAGELFF

size: NA
V: TRBV12-5
J: TRBJ2-5
CDR3: CASGRGAEETQYF

size: once
V: TRBV24-1
J: TRBJ2-2
CDR3: CATSDQGHPNTGELFF

size: NA
V: TRBV18
J: TRBJ2-7
CDR3: CASSPSAGTRLSYEQYF

size: NA
V: TRBV2
J: TRBJ1-5
CDR3: CASRGQGNQPQHF

size: NA
V: TRBV3-1/TRBV3-2
J: TRBJ1-5
CDR3: CASRGAGIYQHQHF

size: many
V: TRBV27
J: TRBJ2-1
CDR3: CASSHAGTRTNEQFF

size: NA
V: TRBV30
J: TRBJ2-7
CDR3: CAWSWFGQGGYEQYF

size: few
V: TRBV18
J: TRBJ2-1
CDR3: CASSGSGGDNEQFF

size: NA
V: TRBV27
J: TRBJ2-7
CDR3: CASSLSSTYEQYF

size: once
V: TRBV2
J: TRBJ2-3
CDR3: CARGGSGQGDTQYF

size: NA
V: TRBV19
J: TRBJ2-1
CDR3: CAIPSSYNEQFF